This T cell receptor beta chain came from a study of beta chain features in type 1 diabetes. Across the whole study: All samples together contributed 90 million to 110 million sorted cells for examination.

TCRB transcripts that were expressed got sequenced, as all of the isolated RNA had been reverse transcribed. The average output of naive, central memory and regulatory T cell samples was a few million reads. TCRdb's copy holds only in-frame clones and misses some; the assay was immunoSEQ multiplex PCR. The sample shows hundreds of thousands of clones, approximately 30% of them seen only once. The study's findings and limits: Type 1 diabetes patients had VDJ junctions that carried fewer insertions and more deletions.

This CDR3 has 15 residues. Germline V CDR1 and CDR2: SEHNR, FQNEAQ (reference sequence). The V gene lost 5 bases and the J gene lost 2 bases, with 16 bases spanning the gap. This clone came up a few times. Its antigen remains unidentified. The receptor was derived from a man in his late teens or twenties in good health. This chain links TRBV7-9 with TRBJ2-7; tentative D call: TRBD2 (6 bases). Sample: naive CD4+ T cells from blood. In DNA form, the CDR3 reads TGTGCCAGCAGCCAGGTGGGGGGACCTACCTACGAGCAGTACTTC. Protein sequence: CASSQVGGPTYEQYF.